These T cell receptor beta chains were read from a single sample in a study of T cell changes during pregnancy in multiple sclerosis. Only in-frame clones appear in the TCRdb table, and some are missing; sequencing was by immunoSEQ multiplex PCR. The data hold approximately 100,000 clones, with around 92% observed a single time. The source was peripheral blood, collected before pregnancy. These receptors all stem from a female donor with multiple sclerosis, enrolled in a pregnancy study. CDR3s include the opening cysteine and the closing phenylalanine or tryptophan. The D gene is left open where the match is weak. Clone size is given for some rows only: seen once, a few or many times, or a class if the clone is expanded.

v_call: TRBV27; d_call: TRBD1; j_call: TRBJ2-7; clone_size: .; cdr3_nt: TGTGCCAGCAGTTTATATTCCGGACAGGGAATAGGGGAGCAGTACTTC; cdr3_aa: CASSLYSGQGIGEQYF
v_call: TRBV11-2; d_call: .; j_call: TRBJ2-5; clone_size: .; cdr3_nt: TGTGCCAGCAGCGGCACACGGGGGACCCAGTACTTC; cdr3_aa: CASSGTRGTQYF
v_call: TRBV6-5; d_call: TRBD1; j_call: TRBJ1-3; clone_size: .; cdr3_nt: TGTGCCAGCACCGATGACAGGGGCTCTGGAAACACCATATATTTT; cdr3_aa: CASTDDRGSGNTIYF
v_call: TRBV11-2; d_call: .; j_call: TRBJ1-4; clone_size: .; cdr3_nt: TGTGCCAGCAGCTTAGATCTAAGGGAGGGCGAAAAACTGTTTTTT; cdr3_aa: CASSLDLREGEKLFF
v_call: TRBV23-1; d_call: TRBD2; j_call: TRBJ2-3; clone_size: once; cdr3_nt: TGCGCCAGCAGCCGAAACCAGCGGGAGGAAACAGATACGCAGTATTTT; cdr3_aa: CASSRNQREETDTQYF
v_call: TRBV6-1; d_call: TRBD1; j_call: TRBJ2-7; clone_size: .; cdr3_nt: TGTGCCAGCAGTGAAGGGACAGGGGGATACGAGCAGTACTTC; cdr3_aa: CASSEGTGGYEQYF
v_call: TRBV5-1; d_call: TRBD1; j_call: TRBJ1-2; clone_size: .; cdr3_nt: TGCGCCAGCAGCTTGGACAGGGGAATGAGCTATGGCTACACCTTC; cdr3_aa: CASSLDRGMSYGYTF
v_call: TRBV5-1; d_call: .; j_call: TRBJ2-1; clone_size: .; cdr3_nt: TGCGCCAGCAGCTTGGCCGGCGGAACCAATGAGCAGTTCTTC; cdr3_aa: CASSLAGGTNEQFF
v_call: TRBV7-9; d_call: .; j_call: TRBJ2-1; clone_size: .; cdr3_nt: TGTGCCAGCAACCTCCGGACAAGTTTGGAGTTCTTC; cdr3_aa: CASNLRTSLEFF
v_call: TRBV5-8; d_call: TRBD1; j_call: TRBJ1-2; clone_size: .; cdr3_nt: TGTGCCAGCAGGGTGACAGGGAACGACTATGGCTACACCTTC; cdr3_aa: CASRVTGNDYGYTF
v_call: TRBV6-6; d_call: .; j_call: TRBJ2-1; clone_size: .; cdr3_nt: TGTGCCAGCCACAGGGACGGGAATGAGCAGTTCTTC; cdr3_aa: CASHRDGNEQFF
v_call: TRBV5-1; d_call: TRBD1; j_call: TRBJ1-2; clone_size: .; cdr3_nt: TGCGCCAGCAGCATCGACAGGGACTATGGCTACACCTTC; cdr3_aa: CASSIDRDYGYTF
v_call: TRBV18; d_call: TRBD1; j_call: TRBJ1-5; clone_size: .; cdr3_nt: TGTGCCAGCTCACTTGTGGGACAGGGCGCGTATAGCAATCAGCCCCAGCATTTT; cdr3_aa: CASSLVGQGAYSNQPQHF
v_call: TRBV30; d_call: .; j_call: TRBJ2-7; clone_size: .; cdr3_nt: TGTGCCTGGAAGGAATTGTCGGCAGGGGGGATGTACGAGCAGTACTTC; cdr3_aa: CAWKELSAGGMYEQYF
v_call: TRBV28; d_call: .; j_call: TRBJ2-1; clone_size: .; cdr3_nt: TGTGCCAGCAGGCCATCAAACAGGGATGAGCAGTTCTTC; cdr3_aa: CASRPSNRDEQFF
v_call: TRBV30; d_call: TRBD2; j_call: TRBJ2-1; clone_size: .; cdr3_nt: TGTGCCTGGACCGATCTAGCGGGATACAATGAGCAGTTCTTC; cdr3_aa: CAWTDLAGYNEQFF
v_call: TRBV28; d_call: .; j_call: TRBJ2-1; clone_size: once; cdr3_nt: TGTGCCAGCAGTCCCCCAGGTACCTCCTACAATGAGCAGTTCTTC; cdr3_aa: CASSPPGTSYNEQFF
v_call: TRBV11-2; d_call: TRBD1; j_call: TRBJ1-3; clone_size: once; cdr3_nt: TGTGCCAGCAGCTTAGAGGACAGGGGGCGCGGAAACACCATATATTTT; cdr3_aa: CASSLEDRGRGNTIYF
v_call: TRBV20-1; d_call: .; j_call: TRBJ1-2; clone_size: .; cdr3_nt: TGCAGTGCTAGAGATCTAGGTGGCTACACCTTC; cdr3_aa: CSARDLGGYTF
v_call: TRBV6-4; d_call: TRBD2; j_call: TRBJ2-3; clone_size: .; cdr3_nt: TGTGCCAGCAGTGACACTAGCGGCACAGATACGCAGTATTTT; cdr3_aa: CASSDTSGTDTQYF
v_call: TRBV28; d_call: TRBD1; j_call: TRBJ1-1; clone_size: few; cdr3_nt: TGTGCCAGCAGTCTCCTACGGACAGGGGGCGCTGGGACTGAAGCTTTCTTT; cdr3_aa: CASSLLRTGGAGTEAFF
v_call: TRBV5-1; d_call: .; j_call: TRBJ2-2; clone_size: .; cdr3_nt: TGCGCCAGCAGCTTGCGGGAGAGCCGGCGGCTGTTTTTT; cdr3_aa: CASSLRESRRLFF
v_call: TRBV9; d_call: TRBD2; j_call: TRBJ2-7; clone_size: .; cdr3_nt: TGTGCCAGCAGCGTAGGGCCGGGACTAGCGGGAGCCGTCTCCTACGAGCAGTACTTC; cdr3_aa: CASSVGPGLAGAVSYEQYF
v_call: TRBV4-2; d_call: TRBD2; j_call: TRBJ2-2; clone_size: .; cdr3_nt: TGTGCCAGCAGCCAAGATTATCGCCTAGGACTAGCATTGCCCGGGGAGCTGTTTTTT; cdr3_aa: CASSQDYRLGLALPGELFF
v_call: TRBV7-8; d_call: .; j_call: TRBJ1-1; clone_size: .; cdr3_nt: TGTGCCAGCAGCTTAGGACAGAACACTGAAGCTTTCTTT; cdr3_aa: CASSLGQNTEAFF
v_call: TRBV29-1; d_call: .; j_call: TRBJ2-7; clone_size: once; cdr3_nt: TGCAGCGCGAGTGACAGGTCCGAGCAGTACTTC; cdr3_aa: CSASDRSEQYF
v_call: TRBV9; d_call: TRBD2; j_call: TRBJ2-7; clone_size: .; cdr3_nt: TGTGCCAGCAGCGTTAGCGGGGGGAGCTCCTACGAGCAGTACTTC; cdr3_aa: CASSVSGGSSYEQYF
v_call: TRBV5-4; d_call: .; j_call: TRBJ2-7; clone_size: .; cdr3_nt: TGTGCCAGCAGCCAGACCGGGACAAACTACGAGCAGTACTTC; cdr3_aa: CASSQTGTNYEQYF
v_call: TRBV18; d_call: .; j_call: TRBJ2-7; clone_size: .; cdr3_nt: TGTGCCAGCTCACCGCGGTTGGGGAGGAAACGTGAGCAGTACTTC; cdr3_aa: CASSPRLGRKREQYF
v_call: TRBV2; d_call: .; j_call: TRBJ2-1; clone_size: once; cdr3_nt: TGTGCCAGCAGGCGAAGCTTCGCCTACAATGAGCAGTTCTTC; cdr3_aa: CASRRSFAYNEQFF
v_call: TRBV28; d_call: .; j_call: TRBJ1-2; clone_size: .; cdr3_nt: TGTGCCAGCAGTTTCGGGGGGGCAGATGGCTACACCTTC; cdr3_aa: CASSFGGADGYTF
v_call: TRBV7-9; d_call: TRBD2; j_call: TRBJ2-1; clone_size: .; cdr3_nt: TGTGCCAGCAGCTTAGCGAAAGATAGCGGGATCAACAATGAGCAGTTCTTC; cdr3_aa: CASSLAKDSGINNEQFF
v_call: TRBV30; d_call: .; j_call: TRBJ1-2; clone_size: .; cdr3_nt: TGTGCCTGGAGTTTGTTTACTAACTATGGCTACACCTTC; cdr3_aa: CAWSLFTNYGYTF
v_call: TRBV4-1; d_call: .; j_call: TRBJ2-1; clone_size: few; cdr3_nt: TGCGCCAGCAGCCAAGATACGGGAAGAGAGCAGTTCTTC; cdr3_aa: CASSQDTGREQFF
v_call: TRBV30; d_call: TRBD2; j_call: TRBJ2-2; clone_size: .; cdr3_nt: TGTGCCTGGACTAGCGGGAGGGCCGCGAACACCGGGGAGCTGTTTTTT; cdr3_aa: CAWTSGRAANTGELFF
v_call: TRBV28; d_call: TRBD2; j_call: TRBJ2-7; clone_size: .; cdr3_nt: TGTGCCAGCAGTTTATTAGGAGGGACTAACTACGAGCAGTACTTC; cdr3_aa: CASSLLGGTNYEQYF
v_call: TRBV9; d_call: TRBD2; j_call: TRBJ2-2; clone_size: once; cdr3_nt: TGTGCCAGCAGCGTAGCACTAGCGGGAATCACCGGGGAGCTGTTTTTT; cdr3_aa: CASSVALAGITGELFF
v_call: TRBV5-4; d_call: TRBD2; j_call: TRBJ2-7; clone_size: .; cdr3_nt: TGTGCCAGCAGCTTGGGGCGTCCGGGAGGGCCTCTCGAGCAGTACTTC; cdr3_aa: CASSLGRPGGPLEQYF